This T cell receptor beta chain appears in the sequencing data of a study of identical twins. Study observations and caveats: Zero-insertion analyses could be partly confounded by invariant MAIT and iNKT cells. For cord blood, abundant beta clonotypes had fewer insertions, unlike memory repertoires, which showed none. Twin-shared out-of-frame alpha sequences were enriched for low generation probability.

V was trimmed by 4 bases and J by 5 bases, leaving 17 bases between them. The CDR3 is made up of 15 amino acids. Germline assignment: CDR1 MNHEY and CDR2 SVGAGI. Template switching, a step in the protocol, added a universal primer site, and cDNA carried unique molecular identifiers. TCRdb re-called the 5' RACE reads through MiXCR, storing one row per CDR3 protein. Of a few hundred thousand distinct CDR3 sequences listed, approximately 18% are singletons. In this sample, this clonotype turned up a few times. The antigen is not known. The sequenced sample consisted of naive T cells sorted from blood. The V call is TRBV6-5, the J call TRBJ1-1, with D perhaps matching TRBD1 (5 bases). This sequence originates from a man in his fifties or sixties in good health. CDR3 sequence: CASSSLLRAWTEAFF. The CDR3 nucleotides read TGTGCCAGCAGTTCCCTACTCAGGGCATGGACTGAAGCTTTCTTT.